Each of the 29 T cell receptor beta chains below was sequenced from the same sample in a study of T cells in localized non-small cell lung cancer. Sequenced by immunoSEQ multiplex PCR; TCRdb stores in-frame clones only, minus some. The sample lists tens of thousands of clones, approximately 84% occurring once. The sample was peripheral blood, taken before any cancer treatment. Source of these receptors: an older male donor with stage I squamous cell lung carcinoma.

V and J are TRBV19 and TRBJ1-1, with TRBD1 as a possible D gene (5 bases). The V end was cut by 1 base, the J end by 2 bases, with 11 bases between. The CDR3 loop spans 15 amino acids. Germline values: CDR1 LNHDA, CDR2 SQIVND (reference sequence). Written as DNA, the CDR3 is TGTGCCAGTAGTATAGGGGTCGACAGAAACACTGAAGCTTTCTTT. It codes for CASSIGVDRNTEAFF.

The chain joins TRBV30 to TRBJ1-3; TRBD1 might be the D (5 bases). V shed 5 bases and J shed 9 bases, with 14 bases lying between them. The V gene's germline CDR1 is GTSNPN and CDR2 SVGIG (reference sequence). CDR3 size: 12 residues. In DNA form, the CDR3 reads TGTGCCTGGGGGGCCCCGGGGGGCACCATATATTTT. Protein: CAWGAPGGTIYF.

This rearrangement joins TRBV7-9 to TRBJ2-7, with D uncertain. Germline CDR1 is SEHNR and CDR2 is FQNEAQ (reference sequence). The CDR3 extends over 12 amino acids. V shed 3 bases and J shed 6 bases, with 9 bases lying between them. The CDR3 region is CASSLSRPEQYF. In nucleotides, the CDR3 is TGTGCCAGCAGCTTGTCCAGACCCGAGCAGTACTTC.

This chain joins TRBV7-2 and TRBJ2-6; D is uncertain. CDR3 length: 17 amino acids. The V and J ends lost 0 bases and 0 bases respectively, with 9 bases between them. Germline V gene data show CDR1 as SGHTA and CDR2 as FQGNSA. CDR3 in DNA: TGTGCCAGCAGCTTAGCTGACACTCCCTCTGGGGCCAACGTCCTGACTTTC. Translation gives CASSLADTPSGANVLTF.

This clone was observed once. V gene TRBV30 combines with J gene TRBJ2-2; 8 bases match TRBD1. Germline V gene lookup returns CDR1 GTSNPN and CDR2 SVGIG (reference sequence). Losses at the gene ends were 7 bases for V and 2 bases for J; bases not matched to a gene: 3. This CDR3 is built from 13 residues. The CDR3 reads CALDRANTGELFF. For the CDR3, the DNA is TGTGCCTTGGACAGGGCCAACACCGGGGAGCTGTTTTTT.

The chain is built from TRBV9 and TRBJ2-1; tentative D call: TRBD1 (6 bases). The CDR3 contains 15 residues. The ends were cut back, 4 bases at V and 6 bases at J, with 17 bases in the middle. The germline gives CDR1 SGDLS, CDR2 YYNGEE. The CDR3 region is CASSTRTARANEQFF. The CDR3 DNA is TGTGCCAGCAGCACACGGACAGCGAGGGCCAATGAGCAGTTCTTC. Full variable domain (remainder filled in from reference TRBV9 and TRBJ2-1): DSGVTQTPKHLITATGQRVTLRCSPRSGDLSVYWYQQSLDQGLQFLIQYYNGEERAKGNILERFSAQQFPDLHSELNLSSLELGDSALYFCASSTRTARANEQFFGPGTRLTVL.

The chain employs TRBV30 and TRBJ1-1; no clear D gene. The CDR3 runs to 13 residues. V was trimmed by 3 bases and J by 8 bases, leaving 16 bases between them. Germline-derived CDR1 and CDR2 are GTSNPN and SVGIG (reference sequence). This CDR3 is CAWSREPESEAFF. The CDR3 DNA reads TGTGCCTGGAGCCGGGAACCGGAATCGGAAGCTTTCTTT. Complete variable domain (other parts from reference TRBV30 and TRBJ1-1): SQTIHQWPATLVQPVGSPLSLECTVEGTSNPNLYWYRQAAGRGLQLLFYSVGIGQISSEVPQNLSASRPQDRQFILSSKKLLLSDSGFYLCAWSREPESEAFFGQGTRLTVV.

V and J are TRBV19 and TRBJ1-1, with TRBD1 matching over 9 bases. The ends lost 5 bases at V and 6 bases at J; junction bases unmatched: 7. This CDR3 has 14 residues. Germline assignment: CDR1 LNHDA and CDR2 SQIVND (reference sequence). In nucleotides, the CDR3 is TGTGCCAGTAGTCCACGGACAGGGGAGGCTGAAGCTTTCTTT. Protein sequence: CASSPRTGEAEAFF.

The V call is TRBV4-1, the J call TRBJ1-1, with a possible D match to TRBD1 (6 bases). Germline values: CDR1 MGHRA, CDR2 YSYEKL. This CDR3 comprises 15 residues. Trimming removed 4 bases at V and 3 bases at J, with 15 bases between. CDR3: CASSRWGGQDTEAFF. The CDR3 coding sequence is TGCGCCAGCAGCCGCTGGGGGGGGCAGGACACTGAAGCTTTCTTT.

The CDR3 spells CASSDSSLAGGLNEQFF. The CDR3 bases are TGTGCCAGCAGTGACTCATCACTAGCGGGGGGGCTCAATGAGCAGTTCTTC. The V gene is TRBV6-4, the J gene TRBJ2-1; 13 nucleotides align to TRBD2. This CDR3 region has 17 residues. From germline, CDR1 is MRHNA and CDR2 SNTAGT. The trim removed 0 bases at V and 6 bases at J, leaving 5 bases unmatched.

V and J are TRBV30 and TRBJ2-7; D gene ambiguous. V dropped 4 bases and J dropped 4 bases, with 11 bases sitting between them. Germline V gene lookup returns CDR1 GTSNPN and CDR2 SVGIG (reference sequence). This CDR3 has 12 amino acids. The DNA of the CDR3 is TGTGCCTGGATTTCGGACGGGTACGAGCAGTACTTC. Translating gives CAWISDGYEQYF.

This rearrangement joins TRBV7-9 to TRBJ2-1, with D possibly matching TRBD2 (5 bases). The CDR3 contains 14 residues. From germline, CDR1 is SEHNR and CDR2 FQNEAQ (reference sequence). V was pared by 2 bases and J by 8 bases, with 13 bases between. The CDR3 region is CASSLRLSRDEQFF. CDR3 DNA sequence: TGTGCCAGCAGCTTAAGACTTTCGAGGGATGAGCAGTTCTTC.

With respect to this clone: An end of the junction does not agree with germline; a read error may underlie this. The CDR3 sequence: CATSLSYSYNEQFF. CDR3 nucleotides: TGTGCCACCAGTTTATCGTACTCCTACAATGAGCAGTTCTTC. This chain connects TRBV6-5 to TRBJ2-1, with D unclear. The CDR3 extends over 14 amino acids. Germline V gene sequence: CDR1 MNHEY, CDR2 SVGAGI.

The CDR3 is CATSRTSGNNGELFF. The CDR3 nucleotides are TGTGCCACCAGCAGGACTAGCGGGAATAACGGGGAGCTGTTTTTT. V gene TRBV15 combines with J gene TRBJ2-2; 11 nucleotides align to TRBD2. The V segment lost 3 bases and the J segment 7 bases; nucleotides outside the gene matches: 4. CDR1 and CDR2 from the germline V gene are LNHNV and YYDKDF (reference sequence). The CDR3 extends over 15 amino acids.

Concerning this clone itself: Its ends do not fully match the called genes, so a read error is possible. CDR3 DNA: TGTGCCAGCACCCGGACTAGCTCACGTCTGGGACACTTC. Translating it yields CASTRTSSRLGHF. The chain recombines TRBV2 with TRBJ2-5, with 8 bases that match TRBD2. There are 13 residues in the CDR3. The germline CDR1 and CDR2 sequences are SNHLY and FYNNEI.

V usage is TRBV5-1 and J usage is TRBJ1-1, with D perhaps TRBD1 (5 bases). This CDR3 is built from 14 residues. V was clipped by 0 bases and J by 2 bases, with 8 bases between them. Germline CDR1 and CDR2: SGHRS and YFSETQ. The DNA for the CDR3 is TGCGCCAGCAGCTTGGGTGACAGTAACACTGAAGCTTTCTTT. Protein sequence: CASSLGDSNTEAFF.

This chain joins TRBV7-2 and TRBJ2-7; 9 bases map to TRBD2. CDR3 length equals 15 residues. CDR1 is SGHTA, CDR2 FQGNSA, per germline. Trimming at V came to 5 bases and at J to 2 bases, leaving 7 bases not matched to a gene. For the CDR3, the DNA is TGTGCCAGCAGCCCAAAGCGGGAGGCCACCTACGAGCAGTACTTC. Translated, it gives CASSPKREATYEQYF.

The chain recombines TRBV7-9 with TRBJ1-1, with unresolved D. The CDR3 spans 12 residues. Germline assignment: CDR1 SEHNR and CDR2 FQNEAQ (reference sequence). V was cut by 6 bases and J by 4 bases, with 9 bases left in between. The CDR3 region has the DNA TGTGCCAGCAGTACACTAGGCACTGAAGCTTTCTTT. This encodes CASSTLGTEAFF.

The chain uses TRBV7-6 and TRBJ1-4, with no clear D. Deletions cut 4 bases from V and 8 bases from J, with 11 bases between. Germline assignment: CDR1 SGHVS and CDR2 FNYEAQ. The CDR3 has 13 residues. The CDR3 DNA is TGTGCCAGCAGCTCAAGTTACGGGGAAAAACTGTTTTTT. Translation: CASSSSYGEKLFF.

The chain combines TRBV5-1 with TRBJ1-5, with D perhaps matching TRBD1 (6 bases). Germline CDR1 SGHRS, CDR2 YFSETQ. V lost 3 bases and J 7 bases, leaving 14 bases between the germline ends. This CDR3 has 14 amino acids. This chain's CDR3 is CASSSSRGRQPQHF. The CDR3 bases are TGCGCCAGCAGCTCCTCCCGGGGGCGGCAGCCCCAGCATTTT.

V usage is TRBV6-5 and J usage is TRBJ2-7; 7 nucleotides match TRBD1. Looked up from germline, CDR1 is MNHEY and CDR2 is SVGAGI. The CDR3 runs to 15 residues. The V gene end was trimmed by 4 bases and the J gene end by 6 bases; junction bases not matched to a gene: 12. The CDR3: CASSSRQGGPSEQYF. For the CDR3, the DNA is TGTGCCAGCAGTTCAAGACAGGGTGGGCCAAGCGAGCAGTACTTC.

The count of this clone is one. The chain joins TRBV7-2 to TRBJ2-7; TRBD2 matches 16 bases. The CDR3 covers 16 residues. Germline loops: CDR1 SGHTA, CDR2 FQGNSA. V trimming: 5 bases; J trimming: 6 bases; junction bases outside the gene matches: 7. CDR3 nucleotides: TGTGCCAGCAGCACCGGGACTAGCGGGAGGGGAATCGAGCAGTACTTC. Its translation is CASSTGTSGRGIEQYF.

The chain is built from TRBV5-1 and TRBJ2-1; TRBD1 aligns across 8 bases. The CDR3 extends over 14 amino acids. J lost 8 bases, V lost 3 bases, and 7 bases had no gene match. Germline V gives CDR1 SGHRS, CDR2 YFSETQ. CDR3 residues: CASSSTGGYHEQFF. In nucleotides, the CDR3 is TGCGCCAGCAGCTCAACAGGGGGTTACCATGAGCAGTTCTTC.

The rearrangement uses TRBV19 and TRBJ2-1, with D perhaps matching TRBD2 (5 bases). Germline CDR1 LNHDA, CDR2 SQIVND (reference sequence). The CDR3 contains 10 residues. The ends were cut back, 8 bases at V and 8 bases at J, with 7 bases in the middle. CDR3 sequence: CASGLHEQFF. CDR3 DNA sequence: TGTGCCAGTGGACTCCATGAGCAGTTCTTC.

The V gene is TRBV18, the J gene TRBJ2-5, with 8 positions matching TRBD1. Germline lookup yields CDR1 KGHSH and CDR2 LQKENI. The CDR3 is 14 amino acids. The V segment lost 2 bases and the J segment 4 bases; nucleotides outside the gene matches: 3. For the CDR3, the DNA is TGTGCCAGCTCACCAGACAGGGGAGGAGAGACCCAGTACTTC. Its protein is CASSPDRGGETQYF.

This clone was found a few times. This chain connects TRBV5-5 to TRBJ1-6; D remains ambiguous. With 5 bases removed from V and 5 bases from J, the gap between germline ends came to 11 bases. The CDR3 is 14 residues long. CDR1 and CDR2 from the germline V gene are SGHKS and YYEKEE (reference sequence). The CDR3 spells CASSFVADNSPLHF. The CDR3 DNA follows: TGTGCCAGCAGTTTCGTGGCGGATAATTCACCCCTCCACTTT.

The chain employs TRBV7-3 and TRBJ2-7; weak D call: TRBD1 (6 bases). The germline V gene encodes CDR1 SGHTA and CDR2 FQGTGA. Trimming took off 5 bases at V and 0 bases at J, with 11 bases between the two ends. The CDR3 contains 14 residues. CDR3 in DNA: TGTGCCAGCAGCGGACAGCAGTTCTCCTACGAGCAGTACTTC. Protein: CASSGQQFSYEQYF.

The chain couples TRBV7-8 to TRBJ2-2, with 8 nucleotides matching TRBD2. V was clipped by 5 bases and J by 8 bases; unmatched bases: 16. This CDR3 contains 17 residues. Germline V CDR1 and CDR2: SGHVS, FQNEAQ. DNA of the CDR3: TGTGCCAGCAGCCGGTCACCAGCGGGAGTAGGGGTAGGGGAGCTGTTTTTT. As protein: CASSRSPAGVGVGELFF.

V usage is TRBV29-1 and J usage is TRBJ1-2; 7 bases map to TRBD1. V gave up 7 bases and J gave up 7 bases; unmatched junction bases: 6. Germline values: CDR1 SQVTM, CDR2 ANQGSEA. This CDR3 is 11 amino acids long. CDR3 nucleotide sequence: TGCAGCGGGGGGACAGTTGGTGGCTACACCTTC. Protein product: CSGGTVGGYTF.